A selection of T cell receptor beta chains follows, all from one sample in a study of CD8+ T cells in alopecia areata. TCRdb's table, derived via immunoSEQ multiplex PCR, lists solely in-frame clones and lacks some. The data show a few hundred thousand clones, 60% seen once. The sample here was CD4+ T cells sorted from blood, taken between weeks 51 and 54, from a patient treated with tofacitinib. These receptors originate from a human donor with alopecia areata. Each CDR3 is given with its conserved first and last residue. D genes are given only for firm matches. The listing skips clone size in some rows; elsewhere it reads once, few, many or a size class.

v_gene	abundance	d_gene	j_gene	CDR3nt	CDR3aa
TRBV14	few	.	TRBJ2-1	TGTGCCAGCACCCAACTAGGGGGGGACAAGGATGAGCAGTTCTTC	CASTQLGGDKDEQFF
TRBV5-6	.	.	TRBJ2-1	TGTGCCAGCAGCGGGGGCCTCCACAATGAGCAGTTCTTC	CASSGGLHNEQFF
TRBV6-5	few	.	TRBJ1-2	TGTGCCAGCAGTTACCCCGACATCTATGGCTACACCTTC	CASSYPDIYGYTF
TRBV7-2	once	.	TRBJ2-2	TGTGCCAGCAGCCGGGCAGCGGGTTTGAACACCGGGGAGCTGTTTTTT	CASSRAAGLNTGELFF
TRBV6-5	.	TRBD1	TRBJ1-6	TGTGCCAGCAGTTGGACAGGGGAGAATAATTCACCCCTCCACTTT	CASSWTGENNSPLHF
TRBV10-3	.	.	TRBJ2-5	TGTGCCATCAGTGAGTCGACCCTGGCCGGCCAGTACTTC	CAISESTLAGQYF
TRBV29-1	once	.	TRBJ2-5	TGCAGCGTTGTCGGGGCGGGGCCTAGGACCCAGTACTTC	CSVVGAGPRTQYF
TRBV2	.	TRBD1	TRBJ1-1	TGTGCCAGCAGGGACAGGGTAGGCACTGAAGCTTTCTTT	CASRDRVGTEAFF
TRBV2	.	.	TRBJ2-2	TGTGCCAGCAGTGACCGTGCTCCGGGGGCGGACACCGGGGAGCTGTTTTTT	CASSDRAPGADTGELFF
TRBV7-2	.	.	TRBJ2-7	TGTGCCAGCAGCGCCCCCTCCTACGAGCAGTACTTC	CASSAPSYEQYF
TRBV5-1	.	.	TRBJ1-2	TGCGCCAGCAGCTTGGGACAGCCGGCCTGGGTAAACTATGGCTACACCTTC	CASSLGQPAWVNYGYTF
TRBV5-4	few	TRBD1	TRBJ1-6	TGTGCCAGCAGCATAGGACAGGCGTCAATTAATTCACCCCTCCACTTT	CASSIGQASINSPLHF
TRBV7-9	.	.	TRBJ2-5	TGTGCCAGCAGCTTAGGACGGAGGGAAGGAGAGACCCAGTACTTC	CASSLGRREGETQYF
TRBV27	few	.	TRBJ2-3	TGTGCCAGCAGTTTGGCTGGGTCCCGCACAGATACGCAGTATTTT	CASSLAGSRTDTQYF
TRBV6-1	.	TRBD1	TRBJ1-2	TGTGCCAGCAGCTCGGACAGGAACTATGGCTACACCTTC	CASSSDRNYGYTF
TRBV9	few	.	TRBJ1-1	TGTGCCAGCAGCGTAGACGGCAGGGTGAACACTGAAGCTTTCTTT	CASSVDGRVNTEAFF
TRBV19	.	TRBD1	TRBJ1-5	TGTGCCAGTAGTAACCTGGACAGGGGAAGGGATCAGCCCCAGCATTTT	CASSNLDRGRDQPQHF
TRBV30	.	.	TRBJ2-3	TGTGCCTGGAGTGATCAGAACACAGATACGCAGTATTTT	CAWSDQNTDTQYF
TRBV13	.	TRBD2	TRBJ2-1	TGTGCCAGCAGCGGGAGGGGTAATGAGCAGTTCTTC	CASSGRGNEQFF
TRBV7-3	.	TRBD1	TRBJ1-1	TGTGCCAGCAGCTCCCAGGGGGACACTGAAGCTTTCTTT	CASSSQGDTEAFF
TRBV5-1	.	.	TRBJ2-1	TGCGCCACCGCGGAGGGGTCCCTGAGTAATGAGCAGTTCTTC	CATAEGSLSNEQFF
TRBV5-6	.	.	TRBJ1-2	TGTGCCAGCAGCAGGGACATCGGACCCTATGGCTACACCTTC	CASSRDIGPYGYTF
TRBV30	.	.	TRBJ1-1	TGTGCCTGGAGTGTAGCCGTGGGCCGGAACACTGAAGCTTTCTTT	CAWSVAVGRNTEAFF
TRBV5-6	.	TRBD1	TRBJ1-5	TGTGCCAGCAGCTCCGGGACAGTCCAGCCCCAGCATTTT	CASSSGTVQPQHF
TRBV9	.	TRBD1	TRBJ1-6	TGTGCCAGCAGCGTCTTGACAGGGGGCGCTTCACCCCTCCACTTT	CASSVLTGGASPLHF
TRBV11-3	few	TRBD1	TRBJ1-3	TGTGCCAGCAGCTTAGATGGTGCGGACAGGCGGTCGACCATATATTTT	CASSLDGADRRSTIYF
TRBV9	.	.	TRBJ1-5	TGTGCCAGCAGCGTAGAGGGGGATAGCAATCAGCCCCAGCATTTT	CASSVEGDSNQPQHF
TRBV5-1	.	.	TRBJ2-7	TGCGCCAGCTCCCCGGGGAGGGGGCTGTACGAGCAGTACTTC	CASSPGRGLYEQYF
TRBV5-4	many	TRBD2	TRBJ2-5	TGTGCCAGCAGCTTGGCCGTAGCAAGCGGGGGAGAGACCCAGTACTTC	CASSLAVASGGETQYF
TRBV30	.	TRBD2	TRBJ2-7	TGTGCCTGGAGCCCGGGACTAGCGAACACCTACGAGCAGTACTTC	CAWSPGLANTYEQYF
TRBV2	.	.	TRBJ2-1	TGTGCCAGCAGTGTACTGAGTGGGGGTTACGGTGAGCAGTTCTTC	CASSVLSGGYGEQFF
TRBV2	.	.	TRBJ1-5	TGTGCCAGCAGTGAAGTGGAGGCTAATCAGCCCCAGCATTTT	CASSEVEANQPQHF
TRBV30	.	.	TRBJ1-4	TGTGCCTGGAGTGTAAGGGGGGCGGAGAAACTGTTTTTT	CAWSVRGAEKLFF
TRBV19	.	.	TRBJ1-5	TGTGCCTCAGAGGGGCACGCTCAGCCCCAGCATTTT	CASEGHAQPQHF
TRBV29-1	.	TRBD1	TRBJ2-3	TGCAGCGTTGAAGATTTTTTTCCTGCCAACGGGACAGGTCACACAGATACGCAGTATTTT	CSVEDFFPANGTGHTDTQYF
TRBV29-1	.	TRBD2	TRBJ2-7	TGCAGCGTTGCGCTAGCGGGGGGTTTATCCTACGAGCAGTACTTC	CSVALAGGLSYEQYF
TRBV5-6	.	TRBD1	TRBJ2-2	TGTGCCAGCAGCAAGGCGGACAGGGGGAACACCGGGGAGCTGTTTTTT	CASSKADRGNTGELFF
TRBV30	.	.	TRBJ1-2	TGTGCCTGGAGTGTACAGGGAACAAGCGGCTACACCTTC	CAWSVQGTSGYTF
TRBV15	.	.	TRBJ1-4	TGTGCCACCAGCAGAGGGCAGGGTGCAACTAATGAAAAACTGTTTTTT	CATSRGQGATNEKLFF
TRBV6-1	.	.	TRBJ2-7	TGTGCCAGCAGTGTGGACCCCGGGGTCTACGAGCAGTACTTC	CASSVDPGVYEQYF
TRBV4-3	few	.	TRBJ1-1	TGCGCCAGCAGCCAAGAGGAACTCACTGAAGCTTTCTTT	CASSQEELTEAFF
TRBV7-9	.	.	TRBJ2-2	TGTGCCAGCCGCCCCCAGATCACCGGGGAGCTGTTTTTT	CASRPQITGELFF
TRBV6-5	.	.	TRBJ2-7	TGTGCCAGCAGCGACAGGACCTACGAGCAGTACTTC	CASSDRTYEQYF
TRBV9	.	TRBD2	TRBJ2-7	TGTGCCAGCAGCGAAGGACTAGCGGGTTCCTACGAGCAGTACTTC	CASSEGLAGSYEQYF
TRBV30	few	TRBD1	TRBJ1-4	TGTGCCTTGCAAACCTACCGACAGGGAGCCGGAAAACTGTTTTTT	CALQTYRQGAGKLFF
TRBV18	.	.	TRBJ2-7	TGTGCCAGCTCCATTGGGGCCCCGGACGAGCAGTACTTC	CASSIGAPDEQYF
TRBV5-6	.	.	TRBJ2-5	TGTGCCAGCAGCTCACGATGGGCGTACCAAGAGACCCAGTACTTC	CASSSRWAYQETQYF